The clone carrying this T cell receptor beta chain was seen only a few times. Its antigen is not identified. The study's library attached unique molecular identifiers to single cDNA molecules. A single record per CDR3 protein comes from TCRdb applying MiXCR to the RACE reads. The sample consists of 150,000 to 200,000 distinct CDR3 sequences, about a fifth of them appearing once. This sample was taken from a study of human T cells and chemical hapten exposure. Study background: A mostly female patient group had alopecia areata, totalis or universalis.

Time point here: patch test 1, 2 weeks after DPC sensitization. Stated treatment: therapeutic diphenylcyclopropenone sensitization with weekly scalp DPC. Whole blood, unfractionated, served as the material for total RNA extraction. Findings and limits, study-wide: It should be noted that donors had alopecia, so their immune response may differ from healthy people's.

The TCR sequence derives from a woman aged 45-65 years with alopecia areata. Some clones in this sample may be carry-over from other donors' samples. The sequencing used whole blood, collected in connection with sensitization to the hapten diphenylcyclopropenone (DPC).

The CDR3 bases are TGTGCCATCTCACTCGCGGGAGGGCCTTATCTCGGGGAGCTGTTTTTT. Protein sequence: CAISLAGGPYLGELFF. The chain uses TRBV10-3 and TRBJ2-2; 9 positions match TRBD2. The V gene's germline CDR1 is ENHRY and CDR2 SYGVKD. This CDR3 spans 16 amino acids. The trim removed 8 bases at V and 7 bases at J, leaving 14 bases unmatched.